Listed here are 31 T cell receptor beta chains from one sample, sequenced in a study of blood T cell repertoires in COVID-19. TCRdb's copy holds only in-frame clones and misses some; the assay was immunoSEQ multiplex PCR. The sample holds just over 650,000 clones, just under 90% seen once. The sequencing input was peripheral blood. These receptors all come from a woman younger than 35 with acute or convalescent COVID-19.

The chain combines TRBV5-1 with TRBJ1-5; D gene ambiguous. Germline V gene lookup returns CDR1 SGHRS and CDR2 YFSETQ. V lost 0 bases to trimming and J lost 0 bases, with 7 bases between them. CDR3 length: 15 residues. The CDR3 DNA reads as TGCGCCAGCAGCTTGGGAGTGAGTAGCAATCAGCCCCAGCATTTT. Its protein product is CASSLGVSSNQPQHF.

The chain carries TRBV6-2 or TRBV6-3 and TRBJ2-6, with 7 bases that match TRBD1. V gave up 6 bases and J gave up 0 bases; unmatched junction bases: 14. The CDR3 runs 19 residues. The germline V gene has CDR1 MNHEY and CDR2 SVGEGT. CDR3 sequence reads: CASSSLKTGPDSGANVLTF. In DNA form, the CDR3 reads TGTGCCAGCAGCTCCCTCAAGACAGGGCCGGACTCTGGGGCCAACGTCCTGACTTTC.

The CDR3 coding sequence is TGCGCCAGCAGGGACAGTTACAATGAGCAGTTCTTC. It yields the protein CASRDSYNEQFF. V usage is TRBV4-1 and J usage is TRBJ2-1; weak D call: TRBD1 (6 bases). The V end lost 6 bases, the J end lost 4 bases, and 7 bases lay between the germline ends. Germline CDR1 and CDR2: MGHRA and YSYEKL. The CDR3 totals 12 residues.

This clone was recorded only once. The chain joins TRBV5-4 to TRBJ2-6, with D possibly being TRBD1 (6 bases). From germline, CDR1 is SGHNT and CDR2 YYREEE (reference sequence). This CDR3 contains 20 residues. V shed 4 bases and J shed 0 bases, with 23 bases lying between them. This chain's CDR3 is CASSQFPRDITFSGANVLTF. The DNA of the CDR3 is TGTGCCAGCAGCCAGTTTCCCCGGGACATCACCTTCTCTGGGGCCAACGTCCTGACTTTC.

The chain combines TRBV5-4 with TRBJ1-1, with D unresolved. The V end lost 7 bases, the J end lost 0 bases, and 10 bases lay between the germline ends. The CDR3 has 13 amino acids. Germline V CDR1 and CDR2: SGHNT, YYREEE (reference sequence). The CDR3 spells CASGSGLNTEAFF. The CDR3 DNA follows: TGTGCCAGCGGGAGTGGGCTGAACACTGAAGCTTTCTTT. The full variable domain, its missing parts supplied by reference TRBV5-4 and TRBJ1-1, is ETGVTQSPTHLIKTRGQQVTLRCSSQSGHNTVSWYQQALGQGPQFIFQYYREEENGRGNFPPRFSGLQFPNYSSELNVNALELDDSALYLCASGSGLNTEAFFGQGTRLTVV.

The chain recombines TRBV2 with TRBJ2-7, with TRBD1 matching over 7 bases. Looked up from germline, CDR1 is SNHLY and CDR2 is FYNNEI. This CDR3 contains 15 residues. V gave up 7 bases and J gave up 0 bases; unmatched junction bases: 9. The CDR3 reads CASKTKQGPSYEQYF. The CDR3 DNA follows: TGTGCCAGCAAAACCAAACAGGGGCCCTCCTACGAGCAGTACTTC.

The chain carries TRBV10-3 and TRBJ2-2; 7 bases agree with TRBD1. CDR3 length: 14 residues. The V segment lost 8 bases and the J segment 2 bases; nucleotides outside the gene matches: 5. In germline, CDR1 is ENHRY, CDR2 SYGVKD. Here the CDR3 reads CAIEGAPNTGELFF. DNA for the CDR3: TGTGCCATCGAGGGGGCTCCTAACACCGGGGAGCTGTTTTTT.

This chain connects TRBV6-6 to TRBJ1-5; D is possibly TRBD1 (6 bases). Deletions cut 2 bases from V and 5 bases from J, with 13 bases between. This CDR3 has 15 residues. The germline V gene encodes CDR1 MNHNY and CDR2 SVGAGI (reference sequence). CDR3 DNA sequence: TGTGCCAGCAGTTACGCCCCCAGGGGCGATCAGCCCCAGCATTTT. This codes for CASSYAPRGDQPQHF.

The rearrangement links TRBV5-6 to TRBJ1-1; TRBD1 is a possible D gene (6 bases). There are 17 residues in the CDR3. The germline CDR1 and CDR2 sequences are SGHDT and YYEEEE. Trimming left V 0 bases short and J 5 bases short, with 20 bases between. CDR3 residues: CASSLAGTGRGQTEAFF. CDR3 bases: TGTGCCAGCAGCTTGGCCGGAACAGGGCGGGGGCAGACTGAAGCTTTCTTT.

J is TRBJ1-1 and V is TRBV3-1 (or the pseudogene TRBV3-2); D may be TRBD1 (5 bases). Germline V lookup: CDR1 LGHDT, CDR2 YNNKEL (reference sequence). This CDR3 has 16 amino acids. V dropped 2 bases and J dropped 1 base, with 14 bases sitting between them. CDR3 amino acids: CASSQPGGTSNTEAFF. The DNA of the CDR3 is TGTGCCAGCAGCCAACCCGGCGGGACTTCGAACACTGAAGCTTTCTTT.

The rearrangement joins TRBV14 to TRBJ1-1; 9 bases match TRBD1. Germline V gives CDR1 SGHDN, CDR2 FVKESK. J lost 10 bases, V lost 4 bases, and 13 bases had no gene match. This CDR3 spans 15 amino acids. This CDR3 reads CASSRSGTGPGGAFF. The CDR3 bases are TGTGCCAGCAGCCGTAGCGGGACAGGGCCCGGGGGAGCTTTCTTT. The full variable domain, completed using reference TRBV14 and TRBJ1-1, is EAGVTQFPSHSVIEKGQTVTLRCDPISGHDNLYWYRRVMGKEIKFLLHFVKESKQDESGMPNNRFLAERTGGTYSTLKVQPAELEDSGVYFCASSRSGTGPGGAFFGQGTRLTVV.

In regard to this clone: Other DNA sequences in this sample translate to the same CDR3. The genes are TRBV12-5 and TRBJ1-2; D not certain. CDR1 is LGHNT and CDR2 is FRNRAP in the germline V gene. This CDR3 is built from 15 residues. Trimming removed 0 bases from V and 0 bases from J, with 8 bases in between. The DNA of the CDR3 is TGTGCTAGTGGTTTGGTACTGAGGGCTAACTATGGCTACACCTTC. Translated, it gives CASGLVLRANYGYTF.

This sequence joins TRBV6-4 and TRBJ1-2, with D possibly matching TRBD1 (5 bases). The CDR3 spans 16 residues. The ends were cut back, 2 bases at V and 3 bases at J, with 16 bases in the middle. Germline V gene lookup returns CDR1 MRHNA and CDR2 SNTAGT. DNA for the CDR3: TGTGCCAGCAGTGACATGGGAGGGGCACCTTACTATGGCTACACCTTC. It yields the protein CASSDMGGAPYYGYTF.

The chain employs TRBV28 and TRBJ1-5; 8 bases fit TRBD1. CDR3 length: 16 amino acids. From germline, CDR1 is MDHEN and CDR2 SYDVKM. V was pared by 4 bases and J by 2 bases, with 7 bases of the junction left unmatched. The DNA of the CDR3 is TGTGCCAGCAGTTCGCCGACAGGGGTTGGCAATCAGCCCCAGCATTTT. Its translation: CASSSPTGVGNQPQHF.

This chain connects TRBV4-1 to TRBJ1-2; 8 bases are shared with TRBD1. CDR1 and CDR2 (germline): MGHRA, YSYEKL. The length of the CDR3 is 18 residues. Losses at the gene ends were 0 bases for V and 4 bases for J; bases not matched to a gene: 13. CDR3 region: CASSQDGTGGLFSYGYTF. The DNA of the CDR3 is TGCGCCAGCAGCCAAGATGGTACAGGGGGTTTGTTCAGCTATGGCTACACCTTC.

V gene TRBV6-5 combines with J gene TRBJ1-4, with D maybe TRBD1 (5 bases). Germline V gives CDR1 MNHEY, CDR2 SVGAGI. The CDR3 is 14 residues long. The germline V and J ends were trimmed by 6 bases and 4 bases, with 12 bases remaining between them. The CDR3 nucleotides read TGTGCCAGCAGCACGGACGGGGGTAATGAAAAACTGTTTTTT. This codes for CASSTDGGNEKLFF.

V usage is TRBV4-2 and J usage is TRBJ1-2, with 9 nucleotides matching TRBD1. Germline V lookup: CDR1 LGHNA, CDR2 YNFKEQ. V was clipped by 5 bases and J by 0 bases; unmatched bases: 7. This CDR3 region has 16 residues. CDR3 DNA: TGTGCCAGCAGCTCCGGGACAGGGACAGCTAACTATGGCTACACCTTC. Translated, it gives CASSSGTGTANYGYTF.

The genes are TRBV9 and TRBJ1-3, with D perhaps TRBD1 (5 bases). The CDR3 runs 15 residues. V was trimmed by 0 bases and J by 2 bases, leaving 9 bases between them. Germline V gene sequence: CDR1 SGDLS, CDR2 YYNGEE. CDR3 bases: TGTGCCAGCAGCGTAGACCCCAGGGCTGGAAACACCATATATTTT. This sequence encodes CASSVDPRAGNTIYF.

CDR3 nucleotides: TGTGCCAGCAGTGACCAACAGGCCGGGGAGCTGTTTTTT. It yields the protein CASSDQQAGELFF. J is TRBJ2-2 and V is TRBV6-4, with a tentative D call TRBD1 (5 bases). This CDR3 has 13 residues. The germline V gene has CDR1 MRHNA and CDR2 SNTAGT. The V end lost 2 bases, the J end lost 6 bases, and 7 bases lay between the germline ends.

This rearrangement joins TRBV18 to TRBJ1-2; 10 bases align to TRBD1. The V segment lost 2 bases and the J segment 2 bases; nucleotides outside the gene matches: 17. The CDR3 consists of 20 residues. Germline V gives CDR1 KGHSH, CDR2 LQKENI. CDR3 sequence: CASSPIVYPGTGAKNYGYTF. The CDR3, as DNA: TGTGCCAGCTCACCAATAGTCTATCCCGGGACAGGGGCGAAAAACTATGGCTACACCTTC.

V gene TRBV4-3 combines with J gene TRBJ1-5, with unresolved D. Germline CDR1 LGHNA, CDR2 YSLEER. V gave up 3 bases and J gave up 7 bases, with 16 bases separating them. CDR3 size: 15 residues. Written as DNA, the CDR3 is TGCGCCAGCAGCCAGGATTGGACTGGGAGGCAGCCCCAGCATTTT. Encoded protein: CASSQDWTGRQPQHF.

The rearrangement joins TRBV27 to TRBJ1-2; TRBD1 is a possible D gene (6 bases). This CDR3 is built from 13 residues. From germline, CDR1 is MNHEY and CDR2 SMNVEV (reference sequence). Trimming stripped 4 bases from V and 4 bases from J, with 10 bases between. This CDR3 reads CASSYGQSYGYTF. The CDR3 bases are TGTGCCAGCAGTTATGGACAGAGCTATGGCTACACCTTC.

The gene calls are TRBV3-1 (or the pseudogene TRBV3-2) and TRBJ1-2; 8 bases fit TRBD1. This CDR3 comprises 15 residues. The J segment lost 1 base and the V segment lost 4 bases, leaving 5 bases of the junction unmatched. CDR1 is LGHDT, CDR2 YNNKEL, per germline (reference sequence). The CDR3 here is CASSPLDRVNYGYTF. The CDR3 coding sequence is TGTGCCAGCAGCCCGTTGGACAGGGTTAACTATGGCTACACCTTC.

V is TRBV3-1 (or the pseudogene TRBV3-2) and J is TRBJ2-4; 8 nucleotides agree with TRBD2. CDR1 is LGHDT and CDR2 is YNNKEL in the germline V gene (reference sequence). CDR3 size: 17 residues. V lost 3 bases to trimming and J lost 0 bases; unmatched junction nucleotides: 7. The CDR3 DNA reads as TGTGCCAGCAGCCATGGCGGGGGGACTCTAGCCAAAAACATTCAGTACTTC. Residues: CASSHGGGTLAKNIQYF.

The gene calls are TRBV7-9 and TRBJ1-1; the match to TRBD1 covers 8 bases. The CDR3 runs to 14 residues. The V and J ends lost 5 bases and 4 bases, in that order; junction bases with no gene match: 6. The germline gives CDR1 SEHNR, CDR2 FQNEAQ (reference sequence). The CDR3 nucleotides read TGTGCCAGCAGCCGCGACAGGGGCTCCACTGAAGCTTTCTTT. Its protein is CASSRDRGSTEAFF.

This clone has just one count. The chain couples TRBV27 to TRBJ1-1; 8 bases align to TRBD1. Per the germline V gene, CDR1 is MNHEY and CDR2 is SMNVEV (reference sequence). V was clipped by 2 bases and J by 4 bases; unmatched bases: 6. The CDR3 has 15 amino acids. This CDR3 reads CASSLLGDRGTEAFF. The CDR3 nucleotides read TGTGCCAGCAGTTTACTAGGAGACAGGGGCACTGAAGCTTTCTTT.

V is TRBV7-8 and J is TRBJ1-5; unclear D gene. Trimming removed 2 bases from V and 4 bases from J, with 12 bases in between. This CDR3 is 15 amino acids long. Germline V gene lookup returns CDR1 SGHVS and CDR2 FQNEAQ. DNA of the CDR3: TGTGCCAGCAGCTTACCCGGGGTAGGAAATCAGCCCCAGCATTTT. Protein product: CASSLPGVGNQPQHF.

This chain connects TRBV19 to TRBJ1-1, with a possible D match to TRBD1 (6 bases). The germline V gene encodes CDR1 LNHDA and CDR2 SQIVND (reference sequence). The CDR3 sequence is 13 residues long. The V end was cut by 7 bases, the J end by 1 base, with 10 bases between. Here the CDR3 DNA reads TGTGCCAGTAAGGGGGAAAAGAACACTGAAGCTTTCTTT. Its protein product is CASKGEKNTEAFF.

The gene calls are TRBV27 and TRBJ1-5; tentative D call: TRBD1 (5 bases). Germline loops: CDR1 MNHEY, CDR2 SMNVEV (reference sequence). CDR3 length equals 17 residues. V was shortened by 2 bases and J by 5 bases, with 19 bases between the two germline ends. The CDR3, as DNA: TGTGCCAGCAGTTTAGTGGGGCCTGGGGGGGTTGATCAGCCCCAGCATTTT. Translated, it gives CASSLVGPGGVDQPQHF.

The rearrangement uses TRBV7-6 and TRBJ2-5, with TRBD1 matching 8 bases. This CDR3 comprises 14 residues. Trimming at V came to 4 bases and at J to 4 bases, leaving 5 bases not matched to a gene. Germline loops: CDR1 SGHVS, CDR2 FNYEAQ. The CDR3 sequence is CASSSPDRGETQYF. DNA for the CDR3: TGTGCCAGCAGCTCCCCCGACAGGGGAGAGACCCAGTACTTC.

The rearrangement links TRBV11-2 to TRBJ2-3, with D perhaps TRBD1 (5 bases). V lost 5 bases and J lost 2, with 11 bases in between. In germline, CDR1 is SGHAT, CDR2 FQNNGV. The CDR3 extends over 14 amino acids. Here the CDR3 reads CASSTHRFTDTQYF. CDR3 DNA sequence: TGTGCCAGCAGCACACACAGGTTCACAGATACGCAGTATTTT.